This T cell receptor beta chain appears in the sequencing data of a study of blood T cells in healthy people across ages. Study findings and constraints: Diversity of TCR beta correlated strongly with naive T cell percentage.

Points on this clonotype: Its antigen is still unknown.

A second PCR of roughly 7 to 11 cycles used a sample-barcoded 5' primer and a J-beta primer mix. A tag from a template-switch adaptor with 12 random nucleotides marked each cDNA molecule. TCRdb reprocessed the 5' RACE reads via MiXCR and lists one record per CDR3 protein. The table shows around 790,000 distinct CDR3 sequences, with around 43% occurring only once. The germline CDR1 and CDR2 sequences are DFQATT and SNEGSKA (reference sequence). The V end lost 3 bases, the J end lost 2 bases, and 11 bases lay between the germline ends. This CDR3 contains 13 residues. Sequencing was performed on blood. The TCR was taken from a man between 60 and 75 years old in good health. This rearrangement joins TRBV20-1 to TRBJ2-7; D may be TRBD1 (5 bases). CDR3 sequence (DNA): TGCAGTGCTAGCCGGCCGGACACCTACGAGCAGTACTTC. It translates to CSASRPDTYEQYF.